This entry lists 9 T cell receptor beta chains sequenced from one sample in a study of CD8+CD57+ T cells in acquired aplastic anemia. Profiles of TCR beta VDJ and CDR3 were generated from a genomic DNA template. TCRdb re-called the reads through MiXCR, storing one row per CDR3 protein. The profile shows about 130,000 distinct CDR3 sequences, over 45% of them singletons. The material sequenced was sorted CD4+, CD8+, or CD8+CD57+ T cells (not recorded which) from PBMCs. The receptors were gathered from a human donor in good health, serving as a control.

The table lists this clonotype with a few counts. This chain connects TRBV7-6 to TRBJ2-5, with D possibly TRBD2 on 6 matching bases. Germline CDR1 SGHVS, CDR2 FNYEAQ. Trimming cost V 5 bases and J 7 bases, with 11 bases left between them. The CDR3 spans 12 residues. As DNA, the CDR3 is TGTGCCAGCAGCCCAACAGCGGGGACCCAGTACTTC. This gives the protein CASSPTAGTQYF.

V and J are TRBV7-3 and TRBJ2-7, with D perhaps given as TRBD1 or TRBD2 (5 bases each). Germline CDR1 reads SGHTA; CDR2 reads FQGTGA. The CDR3 spans 17 residues. V gave up 4 bases and J gave up 0 bases, with 19 bases separating them. The CDR3 bases are TGTGCCAGCAGCTCGCCACGGTGGGGACGCGGCTCCTACGAGCAGTACTTC. Translated, it gives CASSSPRWGRGSYEQYF.

This clonotype came up many times. J is TRBJ1-5 and V is TRBV6-1; D might be TRBD1 (6 bases). Germline V gene data show CDR1 as MNHNS and CDR2 as SASEGT. The CDR3 spans 16 residues. Trimming stripped 5 bases from V and 0 bases from J, with 14 bases between. This chain's CDR3 is CASSPGQLYSNQPQHF. CDR3 nucleotide sequence: TGTGCCAGCAGTCCCGGACAGCTCTATAGCAATCAGCCCCAGCATTTT.

V is TRBV9 and J is TRBJ2-5; tentatively, D is TRBD1 or TRBD2 (6 bases each). Germline-derived CDR1 and CDR2 are SGDLS and YYNGEE. The CDR3 is 13 amino acids. Trimming cost V 3 bases and J 5 bases, with 11 bases left between them. Written as DNA, the CDR3 is TGTGCCAGCAGCGGGGGGGCCCGGGAGACCCAGTACTTC. Translating it yields CASSGGARETQYF.

This clonotype has only one observation. V is TRBV11-1 and J is TRBJ2-1, with 10 nucleotides matching TRBD1. CDR1 and CDR2 (germline): SGHAT, FQDESV (reference sequence). The V segment lost 5 bases and the J segment 2 bases; nucleotides outside the gene matches: 6. This CDR3 contains 16 residues. The chain's CDR3 is CASSTWGQGTYNEQFF. As DNA, the CDR3 is TGTGCCAGCAGCACTTGGGGACAGGGGACCTACAATGAGCAGTTCTTC.

Many counts were recorded for this clonotype. The J gene is TRBJ1-2, the V gene TRBV7-2, with a tentative D call TRBD1 (6 bases). CDR1 is SGHTA and CDR2 is FQGNSA in the germline V gene. Trimming removed 5 bases from V and 6 bases from J, with 10 bases in between. The CDR3 contains 12 residues. CDR3 in DNA: TGTGCCAGCAGCCTAACAGGGAATGGCTACACCTTC. Residues: CASSLTGNGYTF.

This clonotype came up many times. This rearrangement joins TRBV5-5 to TRBJ1-2; D is undetermined. CDR3 length equals 16 residues. Germline lookup yields CDR1 SGHKS and CDR2 YYEKEE (reference sequence). The V end was cut by 1 base, the J end by 1 base, with 14 bases between. The CDR3 region has the DNA TGTGCCAGCAGCTTGCGGGCCGAAGCCCTTAACTATGGCTACACCTTC. It is translated as CASSLRAEALNYGYTF.

In this sample, this clonotype turned up many times. V and J are TRBV6-2 or TRBV6-3 and TRBJ1-2; D perhaps matches TRBD1 (5 bases). CDR3 size: 13 residues. The germline V gene encodes CDR1 MNHEY and CDR2 SVGEGT. The V and J ends lost 6 bases and 8 bases respectively, with 16 bases between them. CDR3 DNA sequence: TGTGCCAGCAGCCGGACTGGGGGGTTCGGCTACACCTTC. Its protein is CASSRTGGFGYTF.

The chain couples TRBV12-3 or TRBV12-4 to TRBJ1-6; D gene uncertain. The length of the CDR3 is 14 residues. Trimming removed 7 bases from V and 7 bases from J, with 14 bases in between. Here the CDR3 DNA reads TGTGCCAGCAAGTTGACGGTCCAAAATTCACCCCTCCACTTT. It encodes CASKLTVQNSPLHF.